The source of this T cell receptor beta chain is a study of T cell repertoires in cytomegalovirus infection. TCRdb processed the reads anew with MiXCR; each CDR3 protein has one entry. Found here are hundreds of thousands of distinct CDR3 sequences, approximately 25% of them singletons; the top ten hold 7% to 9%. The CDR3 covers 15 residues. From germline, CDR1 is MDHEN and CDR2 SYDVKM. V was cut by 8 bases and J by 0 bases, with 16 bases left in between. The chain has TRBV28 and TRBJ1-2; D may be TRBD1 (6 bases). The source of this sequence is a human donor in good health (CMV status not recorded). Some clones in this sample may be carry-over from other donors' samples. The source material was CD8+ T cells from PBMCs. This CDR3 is CASSSGTSPNYGYTF. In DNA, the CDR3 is TGTGCCAGCTCCTCCGGGACATCCCCTAACTATGGCTACACCTTC.